Listed below are T cell receptor beta chains from one sample, sequenced in a study of T cells after yellow fever vaccination. TCRdb ran MiXCR on the 5' RACE reads and lists one entry per CDR3 protein. The sample lists hundreds of thousands of distinct CDR3 sequences; approximately 13% were seen once. The specimen comprised PBMCs, sampled on the day of the yellow fever booster vaccination. The receptor source for this set is a man aged 25 to 45 who received the YFV17D yellow fever vaccine. Each CDR3 is given with its conserved first and last residue. Each record gives: V gene, clone size, J gene, D gene, CDR3 protein, CDR3 DNA. D genes are given only for firm matches. The size entry is marked missing in some rows and otherwise reads once, few, many or a size class.

v_gene: TRBV20-1
abundance: few
j_gene: TRBJ1-4
d_gene: TRBD1
CDR3aa: CSASRQGNWEKLFF
CDR3nt: TGCAGTGCTTCCCGACAGGGGAATTGGGAAAAACTGTTTTTT

v_gene: TRBV7-2
abundance: many
j_gene: TRBJ2-5
d_gene: NA
CDR3aa: CASSLVGGPETQYF
CDR3nt: TGTGCCAGCAGCTTAGTAGGGGGTCCAGAGACCCAGTACTTC

v_gene: TRBV7-2
abundance: many
j_gene: TRBJ1-4
d_gene: TRBD1
CDR3aa: CASSPHGTGGNEKLFF
CDR3nt: TGTGCCAGCAGCCCCCACGGGACAGGGGGCAATGAAAAACTGTTTTTT

v_gene: TRBV24-1
abundance: few
j_gene: TRBJ2-3
d_gene: TRBD1
CDR3aa: CATSSGGGTDTQYF
CDR3nt: TGTGCCACCAGTTCAGGGGGTGGAACAGATACGCAGTATTTT

v_gene: TRBV28
abundance: NA
j_gene: TRBJ2-1
d_gene: NA
CDR3aa: CASSFGFYNEQFF
CDR3nt: TGTGCCAGCAGTTTCGGGTTCTACAATGAGCAGTTCTTC

v_gene: TRBV21-1
abundance: many
j_gene: TRBJ2-1
d_gene: NA
CDR3aa: CASSTNGEAFSSYNEQFF
CDR3nt: TGTGCCAGCAGCACAAATGGCGAGGCTTTCAGCTCCTACAATGAGCAGTTCTTC

v_gene: TRBV4-1
abundance: NA
j_gene: TRBJ2-3
d_gene: TRBD2
CDR3aa: CASSRTSGSKTDTQYF
CDR3nt: TGCGCCAGCAGCCGCACTAGCGGGAGTAAGACAGATACGCAGTATTTT

v_gene: TRBV21-1
abundance: few
j_gene: TRBJ1-4
d_gene: NA
CDR3aa: CASSLRGTGAEKLFF
CDR3nt: TGTGCCAGCAGCCTGCGGGGGACAGGCGCTGAAAAACTGTTTTTT

v_gene: TRBV7-2
abundance: few
j_gene: TRBJ2-7
d_gene: NA
CDR3aa: CASSFHPSYEQYF
CDR3nt: TGTGCCAGCAGCTTCCACCCCAGTTACGAGCAGTACTTC

v_gene: TRBV12-3/TRBV12-4
abundance: few
j_gene: TRBJ2-7
d_gene: NA
CDR3aa: CASTLPPHEQYF
CDR3nt: TGTGCCAGCACCCTTCCCCCCCACGAGCAGTACTTC

v_gene: TRBV7-9
abundance: many
j_gene: TRBJ2-3
d_gene: NA
CDR3aa: CASSSRLEATDTQYF
CDR3nt: TGTGCCAGCAGCTCGAGACTAGAGGCCACAGATACGCAGTATTTT

v_gene: TRBV5-1
abundance: few
j_gene: TRBJ1-2
d_gene: NA
CDR3aa: CASSFELGGYTF
CDR3nt: TGCGCCAGCAGCTTCGAGTTGGGTGGCTACACCTTC

v_gene: TRBV28
abundance: NA
j_gene: TRBJ2-1
d_gene: TRBD2
CDR3aa: CASSLPSGTRFF
CDR3nt: TGTGCCAGCAGTTTACCTAGCGGGACGAGGTTCTTC

v_gene: TRBV7-2
abundance: NA
j_gene: TRBJ2-1
d_gene: NA
CDR3aa: CASSFSGSNYNEQFF
CDR3nt: TGTGCCAGCAGCTTCTCCGGCTCTAATTACAATGAGCAGTTCTTC

v_gene: TRBV20-1
abundance: few
j_gene: TRBJ1-6
d_gene: NA
CDR3aa: CSARFRQGAALHF
CDR3nt: TGCAGTGCTAGGTTTCGCCAAGGTGCGGCCCTCCACTTT

v_gene: TRBV29-1
abundance: few
j_gene: TRBJ1-1
d_gene: TRBD1
CDR3aa: CSVRTGMTEAFF
CDR3nt: TGCAGCGTCCGGACAGGGATGACTGAAGCTTTCTTT

v_gene: TRBV20-1
abundance: NA
j_gene: TRBJ1-1
d_gene: NA
CDR3aa: CSASVRAYTEAFF
CDR3nt: TGCAGTGCTTCGGTGAGGGCCTACACTGAAGCTTTCTTT

v_gene: TRBV4-3
abundance: NA
j_gene: TRBJ2-6
d_gene: NA
CDR3aa: CASSQDGPRAAPAGANVLTF
CDR3nt: TGCGCCAGCAGCCAAGACGGCCCCCGGGCAGCCCCAGCTGGGGCCAACGTCCTGACTTTC

v_gene: TRBV20-1
abundance: few
j_gene: TRBJ2-5
d_gene: NA
CDR3aa: CSAGRSSAYQETQYF
CDR3nt: TGCAGTGCTGGGCGCTCGTCAGCCTACCAAGAGACCCAGTACTTC

v_gene: TRBV29-1
abundance: NA
j_gene: TRBJ2-3
d_gene: NA
CDR3aa: CSAQKGSSGYRDTQYF
CDR3nt: TGCAGCGCCCAAAAGGGGTCGTCAGGGTATAGGGATACGCAGTATTTT

v_gene: TRBV7-2
abundance: few
j_gene: TRBJ1-2
d_gene: NA
CDR3aa: CASSMQQTWGYTF
CDR3nt: TGTGCCAGCAGCATGCAGCAGACGTGGGGCTACACCTTC

v_gene: TRBV18
abundance: NA
j_gene: TRBJ2-7
d_gene: NA
CDR3aa: CASSPSGGHLYEQYF
CDR3nt: TGTGCCAGCTCACCCTCGGGGGGACATCTCTACGAGCAGTACTTC

v_gene: TRBV4-3
abundance: NA
j_gene: TRBJ1-4
d_gene: NA
CDR3aa: CASSHETGRPREKLFF
CDR3nt: TGCGCCAGCAGCCATGAAACAGGGAGGCCTCGAGAAAAACTGTTTTTT

v_gene: TRBV3-1
abundance: NA
j_gene: TRBJ2-2
d_gene: TRBD2
CDR3aa: CASSQTASGRTGELFF
CDR3nt: TGTGCCAGCAGCCAAACCGCCAGCGGGAGGACCGGGGAGCTGTTTTTT

v_gene: TRBV5-5
abundance: few
j_gene: TRBJ1-5
d_gene: NA
CDR3aa: CASSLGPGKEPQHF
CDR3nt: TGTGCCAGCAGCTTGGGACCGGGGAAGGAGCCCCAGCATTTT